One T cell receptor (beta chain) is described in this entry. This record belongs to a study of blood T cell repertoires in COVID-19. The protocol was immunoSEQ multiplex PCR, while the TCRdb copy is restricted to in-frame clones and leaves out a portion. Of 200,000 to 300,000 clones in the sample, 80% to 90% were seen once. Deletions cut 4 bases from V and 1 base from J, with 14 bases between. CDR1 and CDR2 (germline): WNHNN, SYGVQD (reference sequence). This CDR3 has 15 amino acids. The chain recombines TRBV10-1 with TRBJ2-7; D is possibly TRBD2 (6 bases). Sequencing was carried out using peripheral blood. This sequence was found in a woman of 80 years or more with COVID-19, enrolled during active disease. The CDR3: CASSGGEAGSYEQYF. CDR3 bases: TGCGCCAGCAGTGGAGGGGAGGCAGGGTCCTACGAGCAGTACTTC.